One sample yielded the 3 T cell receptor beta chains listed below, sequenced in a study of cytomegalovirus exposure and HLA in healthy donors. PCR primers comprised 60 Vbeta and 13 Jbeta primers. Libraries were prepared by immunoSEQ multiplex PCR; TCRdb keeps only in-frame clonotypes and omits some of them. This table holds 150,000 to 200,000 clones, 70% to 90% found once. The sequencing input was PBMCs. These receptors all come from a girl aged 5 to 17 in good health and CMV-seropositive.

About this clone itself: An end of the junction does not agree with germline; a read error may underlie this. The chain is built from TRBV7-9 and TRBJ1-2; no clear D. CDR1 and CDR2 from the germline V gene are SEHNR and FQNEAQ (reference sequence). This CDR3 is built from 16 residues. The CDR3 protein is CSSSLGGRHLAYGYTF. The CDR3, as DNA: TGTTCCAGCAGCTTAGGTGGGAGGCATTTGGCCTATGGCTACACCTTC.

The rearrangement links TRBV25-1 to TRBJ1-1, with 8 nucleotides matching TRBD1. The CDR3 sequence is 13 residues long. Unmatched junction bases numbered 4, after V lost 6 bases and J lost 4 bases. Per the germline V gene, CDR1 is MGHDK and CDR2 is SYGVNS. CDR3 nucleotides: TGTGCCAGCAGAGGAACAGGGGGCACTGAAGCTTTCTTT. Protein: CASRGTGGTEAFF.

This clone appeared a few times. The chain joins TRBV4-1 to TRBJ1-1; 7 nucleotides match TRBD1. The CDR3 spans 16 residues. The V gene's germline CDR1 is MGHRA and CDR2 YSYEKL. The J segment lost 1 base and the V segment lost 4 bases, leaving 9 bases of the junction unmatched. The CDR3 nucleotides are TGCGCCAGCAGCCCCAGGGGGTGGCCGGAGAACACTGAAGCTTTCTTT. This encodes CASSPRGWPENTEAFF.